This TCR beta chain was sequenced for a study of T cells in Graves' hyperthyroidism and ophthalmopathy. The source material, RNA transcripts, was used to amplify TCR beta CDR3 regions. HTBI primers were the set used in a first-round RT-PCR of the TCR CDR3. TCRdb fed the multiplex PCR reads into MiXCR, producing one record per CDR3 protein. Here the sample spans about 620,000 distinct CDR3 sequences, 15% to 20% being singletons. This clonotype came up many times. The CDR3 loop spans 13 amino acids. Trimming took 5 bases from V and 8 from J, leaving 15 bases between them. The germline V gene has CDR1 SGHTA and CDR2 FQGNSA.

The specimen sequenced was blood. The receptor's source is a woman younger than 45 with Graves' hyperthyroidism. This rearrangement joins TRBV7-2 to TRBJ1-2; D remains unclear. The DNA for the CDR3 is TGTGCCAGCAGCCCAGGCACAGTACGCGGCTACACCTTC. It encodes CASSPGTVRGYTF.